The rows below give T cell receptor beta chains drawn from one sample of a study of blood T cell repertoires in COVID-19. Assay: immunoSEQ multiplex PCR; the TCRdb copy retains only in-frame clones and omits some. The sample consists of fewer than 25,000 clones, around 86% of them appearing once. Specimen: peripheral blood. All receptors come from a human donor with active COVID-19. The donor label of this sample is uncertain. Each CDR3 is given without its conserved first and last residue.

j_call cdr3_length v_call cdr3_aa
TRBJ1-2 13 TRBV4-2 ASSQDRSSNYGYT
TRBJ1-5 13 TRBV6-5 ASSPDRISNQPQH
TRBJ1-1 10 TRBV28 ASSSGGPEAF
TRBJ1-1 14 TRBV11-2 ASSLGGGLGYTEAF
TRBJ2-1 12 TRBV28 ASRGTSSYNEQF
TRBJ2-2 12 TRBV5-1 ASRSGGATGELF
TRBJ2-2 13 TRBV13 ASSTGQGWTGELF
TRBJ1-1 9 TRBV10-3 ATTGISEAF
TRBJ1-1 14 TRBV19 ASSHAAGILNTEAF
TRBJ1-2 14 TRBV5-1 ASSLGDRGSYYGYT
TRBJ1-2 10 TRBV6-1 ASSEAGVGYT
TRBJ2-7 11 TRBV7-9 ASTPEGGYEQY
TRBJ2-2 14 TRBV6-5 ASSYTRVANTGELF
TRBJ2-2 14 TRBV5-4 ASSLRLAANTGELF
TRBJ2-2 13 TRBV2 ASEAGLRGTGELF
TRBJ2-5 13 TRBV5-1 ASSLVGDLQETQY
TRBJ2-5 15 TRBV6-1 ASSEDGPGTGGETQY
TRBJ2-7 11 TRBV11-2 ASSFPGGIEQY
TRBJ2-5 13 TRBV19 ASSMSQGEWETQY
TRBJ1-2 13 TRBV7-2 ASSLAVEPNYGYT
TRBJ2-5 17 TRBV7-9 ASSFSRLAGKDVGETQY
TRBJ2-3 14 TRBV5-4 ASSREQGAISDTQY
TRBJ2-4 10 TRBV12-3/TRBV12-4 ASGVRENIQY
TRBJ1-5 11 TRBV29-1 SVGTGVDQPQH
TRBJ1-2 14 TRBV6-6 ASSPYSDRANYGYT